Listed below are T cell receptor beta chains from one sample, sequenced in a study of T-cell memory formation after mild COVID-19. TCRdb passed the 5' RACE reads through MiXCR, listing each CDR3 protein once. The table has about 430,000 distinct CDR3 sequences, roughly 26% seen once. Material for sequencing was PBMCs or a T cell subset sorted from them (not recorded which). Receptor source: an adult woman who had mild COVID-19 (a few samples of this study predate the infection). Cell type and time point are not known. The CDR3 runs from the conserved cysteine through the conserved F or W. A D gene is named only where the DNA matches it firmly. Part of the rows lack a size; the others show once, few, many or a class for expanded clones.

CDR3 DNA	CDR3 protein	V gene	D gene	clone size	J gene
TGCAGTGCTAGGAGACCGACCTACCAAGAGACCCAGTACTTC	CSARRPTYQETQYF	TRBV20-1	.	.	TRBJ2-5
TGCGCCAGCAGCTTGGGGGACAGGGGAAGCAGTGGCTACACCTTC	CASSLGDRGSSGYTF	TRBV5-1	TRBD1	.	TRBJ1-2
TGTGCCAGCAGTGGAAACAGAAATATTCAGTACTTC	CASSGNRNIQYF	TRBV25-1	.	few	TRBJ2-4
TGCAGTGTTGTACGAGCGGGGATGGGCGAGCAGTACTTC	CSVVRAGMGEQYF	TRBV20-1	TRBD2	.	TRBJ2-7
TGTGCCAGCACTCGAGGATTTAAAGGGAGCAATCAGCCCCAGCATTTT	CASTRGFKGSNQPQHF	TRBV6-1	.	.	TRBJ1-5
TGCGCCAGCAGCTTCCAACTAGCGGGAGGGAAGGTGGTCTTC	CASSFQLAGGKVVF	TRBV5-1	TRBD2	.	TRBJ2-1
TGCGCCAGCAGCTTGAGCAAGGGGGCTGACACTGAAGCTTTCTTT	CASSLSKGADTEAFF	TRBV5-1	TRBD1	.	TRBJ1-1
TGTGCCAGCAGTTACGAACAGGGAAGGGAGCAGTACTTC	CASSYEQGREQYF	TRBV12-3/TRBV12-4	.	.	TRBJ2-7
TGTGCCAGCAGCCTCGATTCAGGGGGGTACCTGCCCCAGCATTTT	CASSLDSGGYLPQHF	TRBV6-5	TRBD1	few	TRBJ1-5
TGCAGCGTTGTTCCGGGATTAGGCTATGGCTACACCTTC	CSVVPGLGYGYTF	TRBV29-1	.	few	TRBJ1-2
TGTGCCAGCAGCTTTGGGGATTCAACCTATAATTCACCCCTCCACTTT	CASSFGDSTYNSPLHF	TRBV5-5	.	many	TRBJ1-6
TGCGCCAGCAGCCGGGATCACTACAGGGGCTACGAGCAGTACTTC	CASSRDHYRGYEQYF	TRBV5-1	TRBD1	few	TRBJ2-7
TGCGCCAGCAGCTTCAACGGGGGGGAATACAATGAGCAGTTCTTC	CASSFNGGEYNEQFF	TRBV5-1	TRBD2	few	TRBJ2-1
TGCGCCAGCAGCCAAGATCGAGTTGGACTAGCGGGAACGAACACCGGGGAGCTGTTTTTT	CASSQDRVGLAGTNTGELFF	TRBV4-3	TRBD2	.	TRBJ2-2
TGTGCCAGCAGCCGGAGGGGGGGCGGAGTGGTTGGTGAAGCTTTCTTT	CASSRRGGGVVGEAFF	TRBV9	.	.	TRBJ1-1
TGCAGCGTTGGCGAGACACCAGGATGGAACACTGAAGCTTTCTTT	CSVGETPGWNTEAFF	TRBV29-1	.	.	TRBJ1-1
TGTGCCAGCAGCTTAGGGACAGGGACGGCTGAAGCTTTCTTT	CASSLGTGTAEAFF	TRBV7-3	TRBD1	.	TRBJ1-1
TGCAGCGTTGCGCCAGGCATTGTGTTAGGGTCGGACTATGGCTACACCTTC	CSVAPGIVLGSDYGYTF	TRBV29-1	.	.	TRBJ1-2
TGTGCCACCCGGTCGGGGGGGACCGCTAGGCACGAGCAGTACTTC	CATRSGGTARHEQYF	TRBV15	TRBD2	.	TRBJ2-7
TGCGCCAGCAGCTTGCGGGGGGGTACTGAGGGAGAGACCCAGTACTTC	CASSLRGGTEGETQYF	TRBV5-1	TRBD2	.	TRBJ2-5
TGTGCCAGCAGCCGCGCCGGTCATCAAGAGACCCAGTACTTC	CASSRAGHQETQYF	TRBV7-3	.	.	TRBJ2-5
TGTGCCAGCAGCTCACGGACACGCACAGATACGCAGTATTTT	CASSSRTRTDTQYF	TRBV9	.	few	TRBJ2-3
TGTGCCAGCAGCTTAACTGGGGACAGGCCATTTCGCACTGAAGCTTTCTTT	CASSLTGDRPFRTEAFF	TRBV7-3	TRBD1	few	TRBJ1-1
TGTGCCAGCAGTACGGAAAGGGGGAACACTGAAGCTTTCTTT	CASSTERGNTEAFF	TRBV27	.	once	TRBJ1-1
TGCGCCAGCAGCCAAGATCGGGCCCACTACAATGAGCAGTTCTTC	CASSQDRAHYNEQFF	TRBV4-3	.	.	TRBJ2-1
TGTGCCAGCAGCTTAGCCGTGGGTAGTCGGGAGACCCAGTACTTC	CASSLAVGSRETQYF	TRBV7-7	.	.	TRBJ2-5
TGTGCCAGCAGTACAAATCCAAACTCTGGGGCCAACGTCCTGACTTTC	CASSTNPNSGANVLTF	TRBV28	.	few	TRBJ2-6
TGTGCCAGCAGCCGGGACAGGGGAGCCGGGGAGCTGTTTTTT	CASSRDRGAGELFF	TRBV14	TRBD1	.	TRBJ2-2
TGCAGTGCTACAGGGAATTTGGGGGATGGCTACACCTTC	CSATGNLGDGYTF	TRBV20-1	.	.	TRBJ1-2